This entry features one T cell receptor (beta chain) sequence. Its antigen is currently not known. A much larger clone lies a single base off, so this may be a read error. Counted from cysteine to phenylalanine, this CDR3 has 14 amino acids. Kept here is only the CDR3 DNA, which spans 42 bases and is read in frame from base 1. For CDR1 and CDR2, the germline V gene lists MGHDK and SYGVNS. Amplification of TCR beta CDR3 regions was carried out from RNA transcripts. The TCR CDR3 was subjected to a first round of RT-PCR using the HTBI primer set and the Qiagen OneStep RT-PCR kit. The libraries were constructed in a second round of multiplex PCR and then size-selected and purified. Paired-end sequencing of the libraries was performed with 100 bp reads on an Illumina HiSeq2000. In the paper's pipeline: SOAPnuke was used to process the raw data, with reads discarded if the reads contained adapters or uncalled bases, had a mean Phred below 15, or lacked an exact constant-primer or identifier match. COPE v1.2.5 was used to merge the high-quality paired reads, and each unique nucleotide sequence was defined as a clonotype. MiTCR v1.1 was used to align clonotypes to the IMGT TRBV, TRBD and TRBJ reference segments. Only V-J combinations with frequency above 0.0001, covering 99.2% of repertoires, were analysed. The TCS score was defined as the ratio of F50 (clonal expansion) to E x V (chaos), calculated using BLOSUM62-based TCRdist between CDR3 peptides within each V-J. Welch's t-statistics and random forest reduced around 510 V-J features to fewer than 15, which were used in a naive Bayes classifier (R e1071). TCRdb trimmed public reads at Q25 via fastp, called clones via MiXCR and kept in-frame beta chains. Rows merge per CDR3 protein into single entries with the most common DNA and genes. TCRdb's processing, not the authors' own work, is the source of the V and J calls. Across this sample there are some 500,000 distinct CDR3 sequences, with roughly 14% seen only once. Jointly, the top ten make up 15% to 20% of the sample.

Stable Graves' hyperthyroidism was defined as the absence of progression to ophthalmopathy over 18 months of follow-up. Hyperthyroidism patients were aged 18 to 65 years and newly diagnosed, with disease duration of less than 2 months. Exclusion was applied to patients with uncontrolled infections, other autoimmune diseases, pregnancy or lactation. Diagnoses were based on clinical symptoms, serum thyroxine and TRAb, thyroid ultrasound and orbital computed tomography. Ficoll-Paque density gradient centrifugation was used to isolate PBMCs from around 9.1 ml of fresh peripheral blood. Total RNA was extracted with Trizol reagent, and quality was checked on an Agilent 2100 Bioanalyzer. This entry comes from a study of T cells in Graves' hyperthyroidism and ophthalmopathy (dated by TCRdb to the late 2010s). For the study in its entirety: Peripheral blood was sampled at the time of initial diagnosis, prior to any treatment. To identify distinguishing TCR V-J signatures, a discovery cohort of 100 or so patients was used, comprising 40 to 45 with Graves' ophthalmopathy and 57 with stable Graves' hyperthyroidism. Prospective prediction of ophthalmopathy was tested in an independent validation cohort of approximately 19 hyperthyroidism patients and 17 patients who later progressed to ophthalmopathy. The 100 discovery patients were randomly split 7:3 into training and test sets. In addition, the study compared T-cell repertoires in thyroid tissue and in blood from about six Graves' hyperthyroidism patients. Following sampling, methimazole starting at 30 mg daily was given to hyperthyroidism patients, and high-dose intravenous methylprednisolone was given to ophthalmopathy patients. TCR Vbeta CDR3 sequencing of 120 to 150 peripheral blood samples (under 45 ophthalmopathy, 75 hyperthyroidism and roughly 17 progressor patients) is reported in the paper. The full study reports these points: A model built on a 13 V-J signature distinguished ophthalmopathy from stable hyperthyroidism, reaching about 89% sensitivity and approximately 81% specificity in cross-validation and 80%/75% in testing. In validation, the model predicted progression to ophthalmopathy with 55% to 71% sensitivity and 72% to 75% specificity, a median of roughly seven months before onset. Most expanded thyroid clonotypes (frequency above 0.001) were also detected in blood, suggesting blood repertoires may reflect thyroid immune responses. Sample size was not statistically predetermined, and investigators were not blinded to group allocation.

The TCR sequence derives from a woman aged 18-35 years with Graves' hyperthyroidism. The chain couples TRBV25-1 to TRBJ2-3; the D gene is perhaps TRBD2, on 5 matching bases. Sequenced input: blood. The nucleotides read TGTGCCGGCAGTGGAGCGGACTCCACAGATACGCAGTATTTT. Its coded protein is CAGSGADSTDTQYF.